This T cell receptor beta chain was sequenced in a study of blood T cell repertoires in COVID-19. The table lists this clone with a few counts. The CDR3 runs to 13 residues. Trimming left V 6 bases short and J 4 bases short, with 10 bases between. Original data processing: Estimated nucleated cell counts came from reference gene primer amplification. The protocol was immunoSEQ multiplex PCR, while the TCRdb copy is restricted to in-frame clones and leaves out a portion. For V, J and clone size, that table is used; D and trimming come from the DNA. The sample carries 250,000 to 300,000 clones, 85% to 90% recorded once.

The TCR comes from a woman aged 40 to 50 who had recovered from COVID-19. The chain is built from TRBV12-3 or TRBV12-4 and TRBJ1-3; D is perhaps TRBD1 (5 bases). The sample consisted of peripheral blood. The CDR3 DNA sequence: TGTGCCAGCAGCCGCAGGGCCGGAAACACCATATATTTT. It encodes CASSRRAGNTIYF.